A selection of T cell receptor beta chains follows, all from one sample in a study of OX40 agonist ivuxolimab in advanced cancers. Here immunoSEQ multiplex PCR was the method, and the copy in TCRdb shows in-frame clones only, minus some. The sample shows about 77,000 clones, 85% to 90% of them seen only once. Here the sequenced sample was CD4+ or CD8+ T cells sorted from blood, taken in a trial of the OX40 agonist ivuxolimab. These receptors were taken from an adult with an advanced solid tumor such as melanoma, head and neck, liver or kidney cancer. Each CDR3 is given with its conserved first and last residue. Each record gives: V gene, J gene, D gene, CDR3 length, clone size, CDR3 DNA, CDR3 protein. A D gene is named only where the DNA matches it firmly. Clone size is stated in some rows and not others, as once, few, many or a class when expanded.

TRBV18	TRBJ2-7	-	14	-	TGTGCCAGCTCCCCCTTCGACTACTCCTACGAGCAGTACTTC	CASSPFDYSYEQYF
TRBV5-5	TRBJ2-7	-	15	-	TGTGCCAGCAGCTTGCTTGGCGGGGTGACCTACGAGCAGTACTTC	CASSLLGGVTYEQYF
TRBV2	TRBJ2-7	-	13	-	TGTGCCAGCAGATCACGCGCCCGATACGAGCAGTACTTC	CASRSRARYEQYF
TRBV5-4	TRBJ2-3	-	16	-	TGTGCCAGCAGCTGGTCTAATGGGGCGGTCACAGATACGCAGTATTTT	CASSWSNGAVTDTQYF
TRBV5-1	TRBJ2-2	-	14	-	TGCGCCAGCAGCCCCCGGACGAACACCGGGGAGCTGTTTTTT	CASSPRTNTGELFF
TRBV10-1	TRBJ2-2	-	13	few	TGCGCCAGCCTGGACACGAACACCGGGGAGCTGTTTTTT	CASLDTNTGELFF
TRBV28	TRBJ2-7	TRBD1	14	-	TGTGCCAGCAGTTCGCCGGGACAGAACTACGAGCAGTACTTC	CASSSPGQNYEQYF
TRBV5-1	TRBJ2-1	-	15	-	TGCGCCAGCAGTTCCGGGACCTTCATCTACAATGAGCAGTTCTTC	CASSSGTFIYNEQFF
TRBV11-2	TRBJ2-5	-	13	once	TGTGCCAGCAGCTTGCGGGCCCAAGAGACCCAGTACTTC	CASSLRAQETQYF
TRBV29-1	TRBJ1-1	-	14	-	TGCAGCGTTGCCCGGGGAGGGGGAGAAACTGAAGCTTTCTTT	CSVARGGGETEAFF
TRBV28	TRBJ2-7	-	15	-	TGTGCCAGCAGCGGGGTTGTCGGGCCACCCTACGAGCAGTACTTC	CASSGVVGPPYEQYF
TRBV19	TRBJ2-5	-	12	-	TGTGCCAGTACTTCAAGAGGGGGGGGCCAGTACTTC	CASTSRGGGQYF
TRBV5-1	TRBJ2-1	-	15	once	TGCGCCAGCAGCTTGCAGGGAGGTGCCTACAATGAGCAGTTCTTC	CASSLQGGAYNEQFF
TRBV14	TRBJ2-2	TRBD1	18	-	TGTGCCAGCAGCCATCTTCAAGGGCGGCAGGGGGACACCGGGGAGCTGTTTTTT	CASSHLQGRQGDTGELFF
TRBV7-9	TRBJ2-7	TRBD1	14	-	TGTGCCAGCAGCTTTGCTAGGGACAGGGCCGAGCAGTACTTC	CASSFARDRAEQYF
TRBV6-1	TRBJ1-6	TRBD1	15	once	TGTGCCAGCAGTGAGCGGACAGGAGGGTTTACACCCCTCCACTTT	CASSERTGGFTPLHF
TRBV28	TRBJ1-2	-	12	-	TGTGCCAGCAGTTTCTCGGGGATGGGCTACACCTTC	CASSFSGMGYTF
TRBV6-1	TRBJ1-1	TRBD1	14	-	TGTGCCAGCAGTACCCTGACAGGGGGCGAGGAAGCTTTCTTT	CASSTLTGGEEAFF
TRBV5-1	TRBJ2-5	-	15	-	TGCGCCAGCAGCCCAACCAACAGGGACGGAGAGACCCAGTACTTC	CASSPTNRDGETQYF
TRBV7-9	TRBJ2-1	-	13	-	TGTGCCAGCAGCTTATCGCTTGAAGGTGAGCAGTTCTTC	CASSLSLEGEQFF
TRBV29-1	TRBJ2-7	-	13	-	TGCAGCGTTGTTGGGACTTTCCCCGGCGAGCAGTACTTC	CSVVGTFPGEQYF
TRBV19	TRBJ1-5	-	15	-	TGTGCCAGTAGCAAGGACTCGGGGGGCAATCAGCCCCAGCATTTT	CASSKDSGGNQPQHF
TRBV15	TRBJ2-2	-	13	-	TGTGCCACCAGCGGGCGGTCATTGCTACAGCTGTTTTTT	CATSGRSLLQLFF
TRBV7-2	TRBJ1-1	-	14	once	TGTGCCAGCAGCTACTCCGGGGGGAACACCGAAGCTTTCTTT	CASSYSGGNTEAFF
TRBV11-2	TRBJ2-7	-	15	-	TGTGCCAGCAGCGCACCCAAAGGACCCTCTTGGGAGCAGTACTTC	CASSAPKGPSWEQYF
TRBV5-1	TRBJ2-1	-	15	-	TGCGCCAGCAGCTTGGCGGTGAGCTCCTACAATGAGCAGTTCTTC	CASSLAVSSYNEQFF
TRBV10-2	TRBJ1-1	TRBD1	18	-	TGCGCCAGCGGTTTTATCGTAGGACAGGGGAACGCGAACACTGAAGCTTTCTTT	CASGFIVGQGNANTEAFF
TRBV7-6	TRBJ2-1	-	15	-	TGTGCCAGCAGCTTAAGCGGGTACTCCTACAATGAGCAGTTCTTC	CASSLSGYSYNEQFF
TRBV7-9	TRBJ2-5	TRBD1	16	once	TGTGCCAGCAGCGACCTGGGACAGGGGGCGCGGGGGACCCAGTACTTC	CASSDLGQGARGTQYF
TRBV20-1	TRBJ1-2	-	9	-	TGCAGTGCTGGATATGGCTACACCTTC	CSAGYGYTF
TRBV11-2	TRBJ1-3	-	16	once	TGTGCCAGCAGCCAACCGCGTCGGAGCTCTGGAAACACCATATATTTT	CASSQPRRSSGNTIYF
TRBV19	TRBJ1-1	-	14	-	TGTGCCAGTAGTAGACAGGTTTGGGACACTGAAGCTTTCTTT	CASSRQVWDTEAFF
TRBV5-1	TRBJ2-3	-	16	-	TGCGCCAGCAGCTTGGCTCCAGGAGGGGTCACAGATACGCAGTATTTT	CASSLAPGGVTDTQYF
TRBV7-8	TRBJ2-7	-	13	-	TGTGCCAGCAGCTTTTCCGCTTCTCGAGAGCAGTACTTC	CASSFSASREQYF
TRBV25-1	TRBJ1-1	TRBD1	13	-	TGTGCCAGCAGTGCTCCGGGACAGGAGCAAGCTTTCTTT	CASSAPGQEQAFF
TRBV19	TRBJ2-3	-	14	-	TGTGCCAGTAGTATCGCCCTAGCCCCGCATACGCAGTATTTT	CASSIALAPHTQYF
TRBV5-6	TRBJ1-1	TRBD1	17	-	TGTGCCAGCAGCTCGGGTCGGACAGGATTTATGAACACTGAAGCTTTCTTT	CASSSGRTGFMNTEAFF
TRBV6-1	TRBJ2-6	-	15	-	TGTGCCAGCAGCCAAACCTTCTCTGGGGCCAACGTCCTGACTTTC	CASSQTFSGANVLTF
TRBV5-1	TRBJ2-2	TRBD2	15	-	TGCGCCAGCAGCCTAGCGGGGGTTCTCACCGGGGAGCTGTTTTTT	CASSLAGVLTGELFF
TRBV15	TRBJ2-3	-	12	few	TGTGCCACCGGCGAGGGTTCAGATACGCAGTATTTT	CATGEGSDTQYF